This T cell receptor (beta chain) originates from a study of blood T cell repertoires in COVID-19. As for the study in general: PBMCs, B-cell-depleted T cells, or T cells were the source of the cDNA or gDNA that made up the material.

TCRdb's table, derived via immunoSEQ multiplex PCR, lists solely in-frame clones and lacks some. The data contain 150,000 to 200,000 clones, 86% of them singletons. The CDR3 loop spans 13 amino acids. CDR1 is GTSNPN, CDR2 SVGIG, per germline (reference sequence). With 1 base removed from V and 0 bases from J, the gap between germline ends came to 7 bases. Sample: peripheral blood. The clonotype originates from a man younger than 35 with acute or convalescent COVID-19. The chain links TRBV30 to TRBJ2-7, with D perhaps matching TRBD1 (6 bases). The CDR3 region is CAWSGQDSYEQYF. The CDR3 DNA is TGTGCCTGGAGTGGACAGGACTCCTACGAGCAGTACTTC. The variable domain in full, completed from reference TRBV30 and TRBJ2-7, reads SQTIHQWPATLVQPVGSPLSLECTVEGTSNPNLYWYRQAAGRGLQLLFYSVGIGQISSEVPQNLSASRPQDRQFILSSKKLLLSDSGFYLCAWSGQDSYEQYFGPGTRLTVT.